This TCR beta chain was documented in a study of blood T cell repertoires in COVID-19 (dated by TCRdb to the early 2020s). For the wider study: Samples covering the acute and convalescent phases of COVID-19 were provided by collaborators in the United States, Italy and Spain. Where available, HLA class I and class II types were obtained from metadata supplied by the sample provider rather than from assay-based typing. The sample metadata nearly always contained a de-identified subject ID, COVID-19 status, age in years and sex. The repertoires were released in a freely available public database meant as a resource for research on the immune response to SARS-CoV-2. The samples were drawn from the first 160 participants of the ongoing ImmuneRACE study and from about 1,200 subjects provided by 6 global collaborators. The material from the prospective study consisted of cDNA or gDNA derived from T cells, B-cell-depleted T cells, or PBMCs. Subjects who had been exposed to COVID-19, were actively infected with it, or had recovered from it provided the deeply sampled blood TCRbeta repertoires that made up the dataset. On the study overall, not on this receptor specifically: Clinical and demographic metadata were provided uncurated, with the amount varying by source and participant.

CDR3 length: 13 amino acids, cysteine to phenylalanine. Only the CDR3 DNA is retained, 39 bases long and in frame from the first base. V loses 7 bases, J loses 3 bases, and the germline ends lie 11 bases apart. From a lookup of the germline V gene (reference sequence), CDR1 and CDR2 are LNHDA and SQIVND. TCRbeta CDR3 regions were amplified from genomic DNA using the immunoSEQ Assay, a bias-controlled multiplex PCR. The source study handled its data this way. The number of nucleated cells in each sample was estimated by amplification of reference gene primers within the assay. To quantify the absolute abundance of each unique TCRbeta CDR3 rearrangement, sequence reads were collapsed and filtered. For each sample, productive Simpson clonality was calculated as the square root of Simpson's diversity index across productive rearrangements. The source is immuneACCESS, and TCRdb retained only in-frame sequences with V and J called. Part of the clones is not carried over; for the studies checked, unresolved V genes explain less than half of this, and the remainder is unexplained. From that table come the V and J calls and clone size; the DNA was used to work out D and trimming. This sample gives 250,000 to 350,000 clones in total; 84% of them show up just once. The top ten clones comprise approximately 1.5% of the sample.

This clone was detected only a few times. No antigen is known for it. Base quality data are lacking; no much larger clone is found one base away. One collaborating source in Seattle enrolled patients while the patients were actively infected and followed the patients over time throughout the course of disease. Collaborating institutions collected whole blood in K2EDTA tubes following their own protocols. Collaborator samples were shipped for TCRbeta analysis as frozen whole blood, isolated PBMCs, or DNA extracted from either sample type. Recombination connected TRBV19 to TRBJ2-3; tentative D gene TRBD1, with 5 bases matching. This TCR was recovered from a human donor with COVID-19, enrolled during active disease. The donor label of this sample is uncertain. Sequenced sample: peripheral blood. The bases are TGTGCCAGTACTGGGGCTTCAACAGATACGCAGTATTTT. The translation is CASTGASTDTQYF. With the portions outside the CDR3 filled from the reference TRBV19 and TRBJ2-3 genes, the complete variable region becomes DGGITQSPKYLFRKEGQNVTLSCEQNLNHDAMYWYRQDPGQGLRLIYYSQIVNDFQKGDIAEGYSVSREKKESFPLTVTSAQKNPTAFYLCASTGASTDTQYFGPGTRLTVL.